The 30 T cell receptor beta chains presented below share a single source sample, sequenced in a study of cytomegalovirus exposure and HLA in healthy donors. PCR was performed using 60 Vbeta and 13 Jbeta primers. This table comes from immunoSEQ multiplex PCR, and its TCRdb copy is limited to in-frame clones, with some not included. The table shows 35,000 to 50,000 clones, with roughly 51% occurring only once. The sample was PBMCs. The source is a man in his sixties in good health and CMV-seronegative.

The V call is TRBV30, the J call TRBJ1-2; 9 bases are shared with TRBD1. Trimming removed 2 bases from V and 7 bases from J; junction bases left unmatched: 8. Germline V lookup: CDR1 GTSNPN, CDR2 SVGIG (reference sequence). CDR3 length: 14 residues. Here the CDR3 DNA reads TGTGCCTGGAGTCCCCTACAGGGGGCGGGTGGCTACACCTTC. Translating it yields CAWSPLQGAGGYTF.

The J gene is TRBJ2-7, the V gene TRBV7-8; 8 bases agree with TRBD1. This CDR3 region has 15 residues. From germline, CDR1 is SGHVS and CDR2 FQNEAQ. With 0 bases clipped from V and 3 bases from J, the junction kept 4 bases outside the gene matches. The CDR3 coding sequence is TGTGCCAGCAGCTTAGCAAATGGACAGGGCTACGAGCAGTACTTC. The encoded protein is CASSLANGQGYEQYF.

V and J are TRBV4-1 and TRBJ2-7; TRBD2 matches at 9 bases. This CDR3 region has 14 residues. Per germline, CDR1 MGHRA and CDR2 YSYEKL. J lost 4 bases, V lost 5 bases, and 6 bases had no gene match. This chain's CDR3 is CASSLLSGSYEQYF. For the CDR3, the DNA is TGCGCCAGCAGCTTGCTTAGCGGGAGTTACGAGCAGTACTTC.

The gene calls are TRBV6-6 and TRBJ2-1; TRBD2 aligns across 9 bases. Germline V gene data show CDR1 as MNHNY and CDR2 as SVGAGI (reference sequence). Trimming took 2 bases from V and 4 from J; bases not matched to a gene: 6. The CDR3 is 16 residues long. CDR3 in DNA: TGTGCCAGCAGTTACGGGCGGGAGGGATATTACAATGAGCAGTTCTTC. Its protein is CASSYGREGYYNEQFF.

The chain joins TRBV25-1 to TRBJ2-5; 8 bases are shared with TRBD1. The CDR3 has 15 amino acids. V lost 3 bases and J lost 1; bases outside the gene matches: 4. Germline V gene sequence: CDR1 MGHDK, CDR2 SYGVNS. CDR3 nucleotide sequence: TGTGCCAGCAGTGATCCACAGGGGGTCCAAGAGACCCAGTACTTC. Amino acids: CASSDPQGVQETQYF.

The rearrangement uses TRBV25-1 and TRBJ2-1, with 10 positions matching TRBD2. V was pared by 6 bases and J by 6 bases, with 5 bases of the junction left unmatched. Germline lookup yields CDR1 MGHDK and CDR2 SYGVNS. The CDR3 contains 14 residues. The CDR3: CASRTSGSVNEQFF. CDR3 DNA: TGTGCCAGCAGGACTAGCGGGTCAGTCAATGAGCAGTTCTTC.

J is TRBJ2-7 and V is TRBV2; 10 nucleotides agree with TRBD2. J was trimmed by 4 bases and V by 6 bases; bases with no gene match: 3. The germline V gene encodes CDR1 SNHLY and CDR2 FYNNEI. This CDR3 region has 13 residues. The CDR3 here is CASRGTSDYEQYF. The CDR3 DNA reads TGTGCCAGCAGAGGGACTAGCGATTACGAGCAGTACTTC.

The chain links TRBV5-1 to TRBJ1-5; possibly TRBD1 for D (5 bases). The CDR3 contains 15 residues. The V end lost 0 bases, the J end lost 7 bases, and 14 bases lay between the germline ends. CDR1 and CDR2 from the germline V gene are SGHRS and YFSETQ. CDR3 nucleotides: TGCGCCAGCAGCTTGGATGCAGGGAGGGGCCAGCCCCAGCATTTT. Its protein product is CASSLDAGRGQPQHF.

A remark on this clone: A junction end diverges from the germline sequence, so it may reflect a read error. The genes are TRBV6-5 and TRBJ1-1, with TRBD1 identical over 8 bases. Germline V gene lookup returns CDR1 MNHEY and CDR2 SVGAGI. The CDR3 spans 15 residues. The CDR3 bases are TGTGCCAGCAGTGCTAGACAGGGGCAGGGCACTAAAGCTTTCTTT. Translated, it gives CASSARQGQGTKAFF.

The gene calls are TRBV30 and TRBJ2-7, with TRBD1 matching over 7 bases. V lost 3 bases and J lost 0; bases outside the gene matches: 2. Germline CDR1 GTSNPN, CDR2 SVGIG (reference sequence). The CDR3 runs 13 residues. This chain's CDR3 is CAWRGDSSYEQYF. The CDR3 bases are TGTGCCTGGAGGGGGGACAGCTCCTACGAGCAGTACTTC.

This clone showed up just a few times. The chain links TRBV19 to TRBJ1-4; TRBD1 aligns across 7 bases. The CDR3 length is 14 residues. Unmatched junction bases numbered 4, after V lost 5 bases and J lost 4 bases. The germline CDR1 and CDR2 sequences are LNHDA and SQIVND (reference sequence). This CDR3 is CASSLRQGNEKLFF. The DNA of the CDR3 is TGTGCCAGTAGTCTACGACAGGGTAATGAAAAACTGTTTTTT. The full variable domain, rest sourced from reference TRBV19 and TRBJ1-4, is DGGITQSPKYLFRKEGQNVTLSCEQNLNHDAMYWYRQDPGQGLRLIYYSQIVNDFQKGDIAEGYSVSREKKESFPLTVTSAQKNPTAFYLCASSLRQGNEKLFFGSGTQLSVL.

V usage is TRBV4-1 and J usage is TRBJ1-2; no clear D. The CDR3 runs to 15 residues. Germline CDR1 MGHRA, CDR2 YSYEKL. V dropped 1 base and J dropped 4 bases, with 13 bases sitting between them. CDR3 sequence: CASSQGPGEGYGYTF. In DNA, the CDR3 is TGCGCCAGCAGCCAAGGCCCCGGCGAGGGCTATGGCTACACCTTC.

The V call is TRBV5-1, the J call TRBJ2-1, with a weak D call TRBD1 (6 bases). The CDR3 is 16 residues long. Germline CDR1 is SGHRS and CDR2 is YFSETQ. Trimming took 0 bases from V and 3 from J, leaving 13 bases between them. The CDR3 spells CASSLGRGLLYNEQFF. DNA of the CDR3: TGCGCCAGCAGCTTGGGCAGGGGCCTCCTCTACAATGAGCAGTTCTTC.

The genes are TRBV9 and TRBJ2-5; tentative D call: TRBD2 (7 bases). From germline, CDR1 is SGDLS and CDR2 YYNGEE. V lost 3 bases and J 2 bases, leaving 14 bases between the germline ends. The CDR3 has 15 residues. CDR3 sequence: CASSGAGARQETQYF. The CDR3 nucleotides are TGTGCCAGCAGCGGTGCGGGGGCAAGGCAAGAGACCCAGTACTTC.

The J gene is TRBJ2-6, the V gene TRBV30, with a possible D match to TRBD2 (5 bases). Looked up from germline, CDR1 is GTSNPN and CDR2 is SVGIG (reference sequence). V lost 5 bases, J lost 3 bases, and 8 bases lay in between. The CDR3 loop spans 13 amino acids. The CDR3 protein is CAWSGDGANVLTF. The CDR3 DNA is TGTGCCTGGTCCGGGGATGGGGCCAACGTCCTGACTTTC.

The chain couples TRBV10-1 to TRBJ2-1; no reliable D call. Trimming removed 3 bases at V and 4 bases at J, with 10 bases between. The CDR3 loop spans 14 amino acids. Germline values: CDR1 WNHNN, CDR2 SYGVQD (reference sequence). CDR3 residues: CASSDGLQYNEQFF. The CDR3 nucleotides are TGCGCCAGCAGTGACGGGTTGCAATACAATGAGCAGTTCTTC.

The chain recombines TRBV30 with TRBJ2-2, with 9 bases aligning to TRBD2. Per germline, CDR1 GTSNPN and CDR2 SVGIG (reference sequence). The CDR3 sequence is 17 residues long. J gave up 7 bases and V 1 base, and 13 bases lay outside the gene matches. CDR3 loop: CAWSDGVSGRGGGELFF. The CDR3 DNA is TGTGCCTGGAGTGATGGGGTTAGCGGGAGAGGAGGCGGGGAGCTGTTTTTT.

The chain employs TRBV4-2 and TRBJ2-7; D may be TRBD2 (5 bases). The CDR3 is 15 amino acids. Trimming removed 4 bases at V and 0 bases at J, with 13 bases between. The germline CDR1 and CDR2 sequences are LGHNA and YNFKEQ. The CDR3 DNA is TGTGCCAGCAGCCTGGGGAGCGACGGCTCCTACGAGCAGTACTTC. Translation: CASSLGSDGSYEQYF.

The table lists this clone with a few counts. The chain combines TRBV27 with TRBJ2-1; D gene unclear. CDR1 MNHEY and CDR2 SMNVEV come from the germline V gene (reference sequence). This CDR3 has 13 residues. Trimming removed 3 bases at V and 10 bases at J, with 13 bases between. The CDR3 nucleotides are TGTGCCAGCAGTTTCCCCCCTAATCGGGAGCAGTTCTTC. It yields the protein CASSFPPNREQFF.

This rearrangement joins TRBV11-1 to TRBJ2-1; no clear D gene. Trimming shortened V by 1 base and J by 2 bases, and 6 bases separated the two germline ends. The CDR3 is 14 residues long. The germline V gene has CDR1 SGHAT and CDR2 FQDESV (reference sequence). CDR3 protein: CASSLELTYNEQFF. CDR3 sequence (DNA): TGTGCCAGCAGCTTAGAGCTAACCTACAATGAGCAGTTCTTC. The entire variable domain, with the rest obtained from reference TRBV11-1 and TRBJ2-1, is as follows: EAEVAQSPRYKITEKSQAVAFWCDPISGHATLYWYRQILGQGPELLVQFQDESVVDDSQLPKDRFSAERLKGVDSTLKIQPAELGDSAMYLCASSLELTYNEQFFGPGTRLTVL.

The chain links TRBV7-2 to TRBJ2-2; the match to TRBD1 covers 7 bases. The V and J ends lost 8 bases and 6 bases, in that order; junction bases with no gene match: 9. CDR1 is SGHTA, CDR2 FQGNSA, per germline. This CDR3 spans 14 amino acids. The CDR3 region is CASRQETGAGELFF. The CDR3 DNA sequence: TGTGCCAGCCGGCAGGAAACAGGGGCCGGGGAGCTGTTTTTT.

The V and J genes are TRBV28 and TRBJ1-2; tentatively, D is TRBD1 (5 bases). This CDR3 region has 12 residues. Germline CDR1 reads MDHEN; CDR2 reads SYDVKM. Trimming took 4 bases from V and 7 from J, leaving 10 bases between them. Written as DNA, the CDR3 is TGTGCCAGCAGTTCAAGGGGTCCTGGCTACACCTTC. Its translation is CASSSRGPGYTF.

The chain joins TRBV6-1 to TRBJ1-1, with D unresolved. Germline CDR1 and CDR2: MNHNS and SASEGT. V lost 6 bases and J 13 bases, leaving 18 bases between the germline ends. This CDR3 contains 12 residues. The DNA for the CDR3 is TGTGCCAGCAGCCCGGACCAGACGGGAGGTTTCTTT. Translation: CASSPDQTGGFF.

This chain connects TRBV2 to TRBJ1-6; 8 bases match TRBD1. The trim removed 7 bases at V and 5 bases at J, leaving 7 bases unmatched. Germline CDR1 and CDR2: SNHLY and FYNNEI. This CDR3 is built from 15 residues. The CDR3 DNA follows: TGTGCCAGCATTAGAGACAGGGGACATAATTCACCCCTCCACTTT. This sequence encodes CASIRDRGHNSPLHF.

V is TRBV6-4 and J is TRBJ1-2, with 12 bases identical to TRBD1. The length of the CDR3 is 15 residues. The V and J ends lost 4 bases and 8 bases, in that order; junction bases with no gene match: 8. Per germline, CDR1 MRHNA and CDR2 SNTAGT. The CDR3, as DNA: TGTGCCAGCAGTGCCACGGGACAGGGGGCGGGCGGCTACACCTTC. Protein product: CASSATGQGAGGYTF.

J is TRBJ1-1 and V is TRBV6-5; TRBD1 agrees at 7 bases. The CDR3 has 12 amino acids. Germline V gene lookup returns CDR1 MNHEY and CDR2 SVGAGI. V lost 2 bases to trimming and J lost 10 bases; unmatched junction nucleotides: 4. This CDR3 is CASSYNQGGAFF. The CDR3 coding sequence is TGTGCCAGCAGTTACAATCAGGGGGGAGCTTTCTTT.

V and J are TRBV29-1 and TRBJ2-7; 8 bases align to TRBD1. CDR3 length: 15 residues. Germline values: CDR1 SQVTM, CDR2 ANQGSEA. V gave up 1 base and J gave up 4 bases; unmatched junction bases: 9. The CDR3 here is CSVEGSRDRTYEQYF. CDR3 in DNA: TGCAGCGTTGAAGGAAGCCGGGACAGGACGTACGAGCAGTACTTC.

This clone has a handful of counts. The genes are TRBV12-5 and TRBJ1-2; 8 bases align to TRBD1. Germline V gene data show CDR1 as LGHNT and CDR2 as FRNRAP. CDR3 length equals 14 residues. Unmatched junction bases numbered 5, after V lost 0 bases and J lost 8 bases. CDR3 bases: TGTGCTAGTGGTTTGGTACCCGGGACAGGAGGCTACACCTTC. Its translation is CASGLVPGTGGYTF. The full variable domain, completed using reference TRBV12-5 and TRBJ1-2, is DARVTQTPRHKVTEMGQEVTMRCQPILGHNTVFWYRQTMMQGLELLAYFRNRAPLDDSGMPKDRFSAEMPDATLATLKIQPSEPRDSAVYFCASGLVPGTGGYTFGSGTRLTVV.

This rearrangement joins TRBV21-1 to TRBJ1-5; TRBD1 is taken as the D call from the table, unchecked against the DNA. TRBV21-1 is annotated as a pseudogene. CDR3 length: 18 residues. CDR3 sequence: CASSKAEQGEVSNQPQHF. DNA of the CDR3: TGTGCCAGCAGCAAAGCGGAACAGGGGGAGGTTAGCAATCAGCCCCAGCATTTT.

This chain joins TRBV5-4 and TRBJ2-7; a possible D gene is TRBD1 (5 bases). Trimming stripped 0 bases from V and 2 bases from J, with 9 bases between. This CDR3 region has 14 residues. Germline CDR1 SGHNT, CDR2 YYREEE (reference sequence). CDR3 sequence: CASSLGGSTYEQYF. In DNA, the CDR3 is TGTGCCAGCAGCTTGGGGGGCAGTACCTACGAGCAGTACTTC.